This is a list of T cell receptor beta chains from one sample in a study of identical twins. TCRdb re-called the 5' RACE reads with MiXCR, one entry per CDR3 protein. The sample shows about 470,000 distinct CDR3 sequences, less than 25% of them seen only once. The same sample was also used in a study of T cells expressing NK-cell markers.

Material for sequencing was CD4+ T cells sorted from blood. Receptor source: a woman between 18 and 29 years old in good health. The CDR3 runs from the conserved cysteine through the conserved F or W. Each record gives: clone size, V gene, J gene, CDR3 protein. Where a row states a size, it is once, few, many or the class of an expanded clone; other rows omit it.

few	TRBV5-1	TRBJ2-3	CASSLAADPTDTQYF
many	TRBV7-8	TRBJ2-5	CASSFGQSQETQYF
-	TRBV19	TRBJ1-5	CASSVTDSQHF
-	TRBV20-1	TRBJ1-2	CSASQTGKGYGYTF
once	TRBV6-1	TRBJ2-1	CASATTEGGRGNEQFF
-	TRBV29-1	TRBJ1-1	CSVARDIEAFF
few	TRBV4-3	TRBJ2-5	CASSGSRGEVETQYF
few	TRBV20-1	TRBJ2-2	CSARPRTSGGTGELFF
few	TRBV7-9	TRBJ2-5	CASSLTQGETQYF
-	TRBV5-1	TRBJ2-6	CASSSTGYHSGANVLTF
few	TRBV29-1	TRBJ1-1	CSVVQGFPTTSNTEAFF
-	TRBV2	TRBJ1-1	CASSESYTEAFF
-	TRBV27	TRBJ1-5	CASSSKTTAINQPQHF
few	TRBV19	TRBJ2-7	CASSDRGPPGEQYF
few	TRBV24-1	TRBJ2-1	CATSDSKEVEQFF
few	TRBV9	TRBJ2-1	CASSVVTGMGEQFF
few	TRBV7-8	TRBJ1-1	CASSWGRNTEAFF
-	TRBV18	TRBJ1-5	CASSNWASNQPQHF
few	TRBV6-5	TRBJ2-3	CASSIQGGSTDTQYF
-	TRBV7-9	TRBJ2-1	CASSPSRRTSGGPRYFF
-	TRBV12-3/TRBV12-4	TRBJ1-2	CASSAGSSSYGYTF
once	TRBV20-1	TRBJ2-1	CSARSSGGLGILYNEQFF
many	TRBV5-1	TRBJ2-1	CASSLGQGDEQFF
-	TRBV7-9	TRBJ1-5	CASSLLGGEDQPQHF
few	TRBV5-1	TRBJ1-1	CASRNRGPGGGEAFF
-	TRBV5-1	TRBJ2-7	CASRGIGPSDHEQYF
-	TRBV7-9	TRBJ2-7	CASSLDRTPTYEQYF
-	TRBV9	TRBJ1-2	CASSVKENYGYTF
few	TRBV20-1	TRBJ2-1	CSAHSSGGRSYNEQFF
-	TRBV9	TRBJ1-1	CASSVGAENTEAFF
few	TRBV5-5	TRBJ2-7	CASSLERSYEQYF
-	TRBV5-1	TRBJ1-2	CASSSMRDRHGYTF
few	TRBV5-1	TRBJ1-2	CASSLGDRGPPYGYTF
-	TRBV7-2	TRBJ2-5	CASGVAGVQTQYF
many	TRBV20-1	TRBJ2-3	CSARRLAGGTDTQYF
few	TRBV7-9	TRBJ2-3	CASSFLVAGATDTQYF
-	TRBV18	TRBJ1-3	CASSTTSSTGSGNTIYF
few	TRBV9	TRBJ2-2	CASSVSQGANTGELFF
-	TRBV12-3/TRBV12-4	TRBJ1-2	CASTRTGNYGYTF
-	TRBV7-8	TRBJ2-1	CASGREGGGYNEQFF
-	TRBV30	TRBJ2-4	CAWSNLDRGRNIQYF
few	TRBV5-5	TRBJ2-3	CASSYDGRSIDTQYF
-	TRBV9	TRBJ2-6	CASSVGGAGANVLTF
many	TRBV6-2/TRBV6-3	TRBJ1-1	CASSYRMNTEAFF